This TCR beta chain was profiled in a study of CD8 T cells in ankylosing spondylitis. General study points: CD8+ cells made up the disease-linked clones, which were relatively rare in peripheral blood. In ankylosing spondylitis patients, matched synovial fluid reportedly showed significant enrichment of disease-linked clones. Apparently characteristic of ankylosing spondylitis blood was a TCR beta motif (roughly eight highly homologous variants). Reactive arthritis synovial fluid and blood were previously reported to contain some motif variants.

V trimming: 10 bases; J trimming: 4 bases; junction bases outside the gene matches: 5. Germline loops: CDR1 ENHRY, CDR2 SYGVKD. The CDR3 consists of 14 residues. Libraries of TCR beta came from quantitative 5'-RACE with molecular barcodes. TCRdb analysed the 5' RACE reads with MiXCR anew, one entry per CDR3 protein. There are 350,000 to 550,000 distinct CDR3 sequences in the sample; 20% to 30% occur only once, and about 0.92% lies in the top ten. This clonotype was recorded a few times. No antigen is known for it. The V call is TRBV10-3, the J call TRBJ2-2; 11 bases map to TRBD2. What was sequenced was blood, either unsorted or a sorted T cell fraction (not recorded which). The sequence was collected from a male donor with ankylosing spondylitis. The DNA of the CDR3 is TGTGCCACTAAGGGGACTAGCGGCACCGGGGAGCTGTTTTTT. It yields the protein CATKGTSGTGELFF.